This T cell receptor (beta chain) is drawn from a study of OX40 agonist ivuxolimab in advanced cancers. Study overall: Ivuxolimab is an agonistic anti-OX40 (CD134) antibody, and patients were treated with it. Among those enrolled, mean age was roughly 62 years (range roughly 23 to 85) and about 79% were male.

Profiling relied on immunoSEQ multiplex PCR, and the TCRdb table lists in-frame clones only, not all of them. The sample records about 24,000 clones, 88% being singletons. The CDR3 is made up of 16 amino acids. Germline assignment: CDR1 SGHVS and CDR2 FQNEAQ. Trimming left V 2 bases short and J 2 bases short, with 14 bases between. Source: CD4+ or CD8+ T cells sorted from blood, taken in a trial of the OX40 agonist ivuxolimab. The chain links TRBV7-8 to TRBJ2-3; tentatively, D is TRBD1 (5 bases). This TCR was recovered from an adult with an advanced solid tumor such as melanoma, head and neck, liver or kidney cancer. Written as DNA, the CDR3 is TGTGCCAGCAGCTTAAACCTGGTAGGGGTCACAGATACGCAGTATTTT. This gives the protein CASSLNLVGVTDTQYF.